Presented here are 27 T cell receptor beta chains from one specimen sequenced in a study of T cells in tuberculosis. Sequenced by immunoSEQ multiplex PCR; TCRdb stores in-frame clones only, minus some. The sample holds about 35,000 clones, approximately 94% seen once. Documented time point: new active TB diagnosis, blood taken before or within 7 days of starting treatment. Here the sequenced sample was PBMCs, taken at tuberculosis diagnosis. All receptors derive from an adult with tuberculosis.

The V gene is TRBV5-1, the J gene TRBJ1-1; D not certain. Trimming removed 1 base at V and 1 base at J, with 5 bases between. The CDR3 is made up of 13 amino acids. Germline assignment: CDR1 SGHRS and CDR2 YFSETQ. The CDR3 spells CASSLMRNTEAFF. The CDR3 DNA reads TGCGCCAGCAGCTTGATGAGGAACACTGAAGCTTTCTTT.

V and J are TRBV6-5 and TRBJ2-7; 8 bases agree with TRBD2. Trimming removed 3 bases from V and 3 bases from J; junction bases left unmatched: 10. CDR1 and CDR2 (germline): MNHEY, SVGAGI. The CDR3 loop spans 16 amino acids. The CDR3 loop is CASSYSTGTRVYEQYF. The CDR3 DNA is TGTGCCAGCAGTTATTCGACCGGGACTAGAGTCTACGAGCAGTACTTC.

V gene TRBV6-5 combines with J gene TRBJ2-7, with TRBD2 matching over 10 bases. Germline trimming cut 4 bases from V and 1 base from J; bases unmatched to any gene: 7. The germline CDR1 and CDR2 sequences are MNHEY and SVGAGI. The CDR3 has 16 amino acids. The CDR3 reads CASSSPRTSGSYEQYF. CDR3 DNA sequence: TGTGCCAGCAGTTCTCCCCGGACTAGCGGATCCTACGAGCAGTACTTC.

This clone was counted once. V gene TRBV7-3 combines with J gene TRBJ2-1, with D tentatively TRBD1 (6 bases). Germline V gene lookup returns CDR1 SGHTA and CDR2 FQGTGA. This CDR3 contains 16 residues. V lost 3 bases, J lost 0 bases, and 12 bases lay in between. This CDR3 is CASSFGTGSSYNEQFF. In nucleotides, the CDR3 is TGTGCCAGCAGCTTTGGAACAGGGAGCTCCTACAATGAGCAGTTCTTC. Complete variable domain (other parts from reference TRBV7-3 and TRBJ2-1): GAGVSQTPSNKVTEKGKYVELRCDPISGHTALYWYRQSLGQGPEFLIYFQGTGAADDSGLPNDRFFAVRPEGSVSTLKIQRTERGDSAVYLCASSFGTGSSYNEQFFGPGTRLTVL.

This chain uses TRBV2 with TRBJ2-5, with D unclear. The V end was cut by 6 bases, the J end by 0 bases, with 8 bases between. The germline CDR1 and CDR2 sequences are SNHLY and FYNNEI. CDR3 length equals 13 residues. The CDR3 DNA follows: TGTGCCAGCAGCCCCAGGAACCAAGAGACCCAGTACTTC. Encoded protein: CASSPRNQETQYF.

CDR3: CASTGFNQPQHF. CDR3 sequence (DNA): TGTGCCAGCACGGGGTTTAATCAGCCCCAGCATTTT. The chain joins TRBV2 to TRBJ1-5; D gene unclear. The CDR3 sequence is 12 residues long. V was pared by 7 bases and J by 4 bases, with 8 bases between. Germline CDR1 and CDR2: SNHLY and FYNNEI. The full variable domain, completed using reference TRBV2 and TRBJ1-5, is EPEVTQTPSHQVTQMGQEVILRCVPISNHLYFYWYRQILGQKVEFLVSFYNNEISEKSEIFDDQFSVERPDGSNFTLKIRSTKLEDSAMYFCASTGFNQPQHFGDGTRLSIL.

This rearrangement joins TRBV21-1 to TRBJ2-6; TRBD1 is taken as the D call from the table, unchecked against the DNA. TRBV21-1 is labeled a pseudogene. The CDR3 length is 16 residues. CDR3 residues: CASSKQTDSGANVLTF. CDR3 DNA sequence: TGTGCCAGCAGCAAACAAACAGACTCTGGGGCCAACGTCCTGACTTTC.

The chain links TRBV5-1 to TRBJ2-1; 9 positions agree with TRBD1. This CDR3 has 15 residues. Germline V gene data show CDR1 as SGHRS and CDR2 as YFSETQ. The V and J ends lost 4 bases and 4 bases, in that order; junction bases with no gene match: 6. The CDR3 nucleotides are TGCGCCAGCAGCCTCATACAGGGGGCTTACAATGAGCAGTTCTTC. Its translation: CASSLIQGAYNEQFF.

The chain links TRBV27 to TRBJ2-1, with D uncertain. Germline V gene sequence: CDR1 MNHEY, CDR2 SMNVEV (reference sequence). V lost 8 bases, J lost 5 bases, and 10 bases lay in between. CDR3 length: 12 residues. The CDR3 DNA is TGTGCCAGCTATAATCGGGACAATGAGCAGTTCTTC. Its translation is CASYNRDNEQFF.

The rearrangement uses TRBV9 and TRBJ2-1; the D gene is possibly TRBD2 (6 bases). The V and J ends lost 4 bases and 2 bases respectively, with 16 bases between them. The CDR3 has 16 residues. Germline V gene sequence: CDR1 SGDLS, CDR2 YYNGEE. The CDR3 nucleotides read TGTGCCAGCAGCCAGATCCAACTAGCAACCTACAATGAGCAGTTCTTC. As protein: CASSQIQLATYNEQFF.

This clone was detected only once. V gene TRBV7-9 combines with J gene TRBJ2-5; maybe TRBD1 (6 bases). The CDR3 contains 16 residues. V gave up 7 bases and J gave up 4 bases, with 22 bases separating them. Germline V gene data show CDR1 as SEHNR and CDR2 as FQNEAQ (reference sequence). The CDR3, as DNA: TGTGCCAGCATTCTTTCGATAATGGGGACAACAGAGACCCAGTACTTC. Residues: CASILSIMGTTETQYF.

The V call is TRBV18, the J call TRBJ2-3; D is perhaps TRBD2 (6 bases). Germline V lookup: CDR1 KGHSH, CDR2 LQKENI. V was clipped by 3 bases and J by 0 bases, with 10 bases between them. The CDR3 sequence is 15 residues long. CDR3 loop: CASSPLRDSTDTQYF. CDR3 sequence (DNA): TGTGCCAGCTCACCTCTGCGGGACAGCACAGATACGCAGTATTTT.

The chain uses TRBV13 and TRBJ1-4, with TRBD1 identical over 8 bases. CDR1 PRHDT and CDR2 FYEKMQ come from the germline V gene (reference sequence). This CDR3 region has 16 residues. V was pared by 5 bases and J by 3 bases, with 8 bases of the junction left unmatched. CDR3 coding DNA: TGTGCCAGCAGCCGCAGAGGACAGGGCCCTAATGAAAAACTGTTTTTT. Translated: CASSRRGQGPNEKLFF. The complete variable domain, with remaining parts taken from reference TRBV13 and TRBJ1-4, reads AAGVIQSPRHLIKEKRETATLKCYPIPRHDTVYWYQQGPGQDPQFLISFYEKMQSDKGSIPDRFSAQQFSDYHSELNMSSLELGDSALYFCASSRRGQGPNEKLFFGSGTQLSVL.

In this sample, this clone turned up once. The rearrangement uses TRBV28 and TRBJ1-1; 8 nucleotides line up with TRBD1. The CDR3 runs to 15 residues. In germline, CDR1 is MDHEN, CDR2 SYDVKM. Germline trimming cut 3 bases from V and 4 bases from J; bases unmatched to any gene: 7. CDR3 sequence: CASSFSGQGGTEAFF. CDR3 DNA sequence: TGTGCCAGCAGTTTCTCCGGACAGGGCGGCACTGAAGCTTTCTTT.

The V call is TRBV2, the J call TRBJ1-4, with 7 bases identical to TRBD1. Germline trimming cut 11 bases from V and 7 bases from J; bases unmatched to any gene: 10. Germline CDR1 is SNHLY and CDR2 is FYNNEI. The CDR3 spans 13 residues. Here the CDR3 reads CAGRTTGVEKLFF. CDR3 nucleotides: TGTGCCGGGAGGACCACAGGGGTTGAAAAACTGTTTTTT.

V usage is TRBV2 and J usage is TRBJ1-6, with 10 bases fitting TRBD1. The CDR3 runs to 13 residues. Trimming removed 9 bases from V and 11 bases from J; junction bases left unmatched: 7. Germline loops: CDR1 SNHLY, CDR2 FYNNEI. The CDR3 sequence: CASQGTGEAPLHF. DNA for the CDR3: TGTGCCAGTCAAGGGACAGGGGAGGCACCCCTCCACTTT.

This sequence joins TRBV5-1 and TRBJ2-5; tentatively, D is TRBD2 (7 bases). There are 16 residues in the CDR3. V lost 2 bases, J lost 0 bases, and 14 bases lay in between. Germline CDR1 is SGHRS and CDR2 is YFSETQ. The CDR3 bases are TGCGCCAGCAGCTTCACTCGGGGGGCTGACCAAGAGACCCAGTACTTC. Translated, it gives CASSFTRGADQETQYF.

The CDR3 here is CASRDGTDNYGYTF. CDR3 DNA: TGTGCCAGCAGGGATGGGACAGATAACTATGGCTACACCTTC. The J gene is TRBJ1-2, the V gene TRBV2; 7 bases align to TRBD1. V lost 6 bases, J lost 1 base, and 5 bases stayed unmatched. The CDR3 is 14 amino acids. Germline CDR1 SNHLY, CDR2 FYNNEI.

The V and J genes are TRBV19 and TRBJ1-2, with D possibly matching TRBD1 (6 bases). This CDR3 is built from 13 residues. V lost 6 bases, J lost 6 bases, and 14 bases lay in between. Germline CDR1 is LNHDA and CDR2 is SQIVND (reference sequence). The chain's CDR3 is CASSTGTGNGYTF. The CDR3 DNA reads TGTGCCAGTAGCACAGGGACGGGGAATGGCTACACCTTC. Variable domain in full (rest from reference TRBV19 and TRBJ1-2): DGGITQSPKYLFRKEGQNVTLSCEQNLNHDAMYWYRQDPGQGLRLIYYSQIVNDFQKGDIAEGYSVSREKKESFPLTVTSAQKNPTAFYLCASSTGTGNGYTFGSGTRLTVV.

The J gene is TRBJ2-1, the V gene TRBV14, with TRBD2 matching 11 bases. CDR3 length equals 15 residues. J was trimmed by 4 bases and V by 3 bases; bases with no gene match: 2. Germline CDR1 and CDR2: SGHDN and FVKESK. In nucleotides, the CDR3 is TGTGCCAGCAGCCAGGGACTAGCGGATTACAATGAGCAGTTCTTC. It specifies CASSQGLADYNEQFF.

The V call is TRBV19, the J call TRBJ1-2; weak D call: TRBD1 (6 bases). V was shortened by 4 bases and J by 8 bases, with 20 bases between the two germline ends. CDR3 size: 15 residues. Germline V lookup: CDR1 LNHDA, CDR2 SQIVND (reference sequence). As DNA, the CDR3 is TGTGCCAGTAGTACCCCGACAACAGGGACCCTGGGCTACACCTTC. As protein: CASSTPTTGTLGYTF.

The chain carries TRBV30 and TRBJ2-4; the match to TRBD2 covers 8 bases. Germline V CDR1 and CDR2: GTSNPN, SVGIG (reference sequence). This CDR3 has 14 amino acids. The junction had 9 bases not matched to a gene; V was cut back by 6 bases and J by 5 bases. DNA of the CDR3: TGTGCCTGCCCACCCCGGGGGGGGGAAAACATTCAGTACTTC. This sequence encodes CACPPRGGENIQYF.

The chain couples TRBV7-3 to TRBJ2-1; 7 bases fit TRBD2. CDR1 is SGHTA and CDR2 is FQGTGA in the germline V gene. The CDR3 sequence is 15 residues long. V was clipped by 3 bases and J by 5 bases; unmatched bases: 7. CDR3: CASSFYGGSDNEQFF. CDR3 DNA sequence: TGTGCCAGCAGCTTCTACGGGGGGTCTGACAATGAGCAGTTCTTC.

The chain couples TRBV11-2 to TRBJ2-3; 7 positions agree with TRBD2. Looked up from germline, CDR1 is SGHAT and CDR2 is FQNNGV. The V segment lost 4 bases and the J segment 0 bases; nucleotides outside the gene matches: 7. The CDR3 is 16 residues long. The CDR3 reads CASSSPLAESTDTQYF. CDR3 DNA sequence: TGTGCCAGCAGCTCCCCTCTAGCGGAGAGCACAGATACGCAGTATTTT.

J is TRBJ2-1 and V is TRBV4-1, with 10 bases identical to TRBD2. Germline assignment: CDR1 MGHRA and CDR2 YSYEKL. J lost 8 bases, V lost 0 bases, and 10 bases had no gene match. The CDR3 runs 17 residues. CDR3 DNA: TGCGCCAGCAGCCAAGAAGGTTGGTCTAGCGGGAGCGATGAGCAGTTCTTC. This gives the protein CASSQEGWSSGSDEQFF.

The CDR3 protein is CASSLGGNPEAFF. The CDR3, as DNA: TGTGCCAGCAGCCTTGGCGGCAATCCTGAAGCTTTCTTT. The chain carries TRBV5-6 and TRBJ1-1; no definite D call. CDR1 is SGHDT, CDR2 YYEEEE, per germline. Trimming removed 4 bases from V and 6 bases from J, with 13 bases in between. This CDR3 has 13 residues. The variable domain in full, completed from reference TRBV5-6 and TRBJ1-1, reads DAGVTQSPTHLIKTRGQQVTLRCSPKSGHDTVSWYQQALGQGPQFIFQYYEEEERQRGNFPDRFSGHQFPNYSSELNVNALLLGDSALYLCASSLGGNPEAFFGQGTRLTVV.

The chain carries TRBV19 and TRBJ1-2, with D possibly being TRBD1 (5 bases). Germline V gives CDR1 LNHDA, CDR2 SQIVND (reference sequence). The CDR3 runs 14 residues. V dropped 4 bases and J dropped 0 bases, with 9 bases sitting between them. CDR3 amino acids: CASSRGEANYGYTF. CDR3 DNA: TGTGCCAGTAGTAGGGGGGAAGCTAACTATGGCTACACCTTC.